This T cell receptor beta chain was sequenced in a study of T cell responses to AZD1222 COVID-19 vaccine. The table came from immunoSEQ multiplex PCR; TCRdb's copy has only in-frame clones and leaves some out. Among 150,000 or so clones listed, about 89% were seen once. Germline V lookup: CDR1 SGHTA, CDR2 FQGNSA. The CDR3 runs 14 residues. V was cut by 5 bases and J by 2 bases, with 13 bases left in between. This clone was detected only once. This TCR derives from an adult who received the AZD1222 COVID-19 vaccine. The specimen comprised peripheral blood, sampled 28 days after the second AZD1222 dose. The J gene is TRBJ2-7, the V gene TRBV7-2; unclear D gene. The CDR3 reads CASSASIPAYEQYF. The CDR3 DNA follows: TGTGCCAGCAGCGCATCTATCCCGGCCTACGAGCAGTACTTC. Using reference TRBV7-2 and TRBJ2-7 for the parts outside the CDR3, the full variable domain is GAGVSQSPSNKVTEKGKDVELRCDPISGHTALYWYRQSLGQGLEFLIYFQGNSAPDKSGLPSDRFSAERTGGSVSTLTIQRTQQEDSAVYLCASSASIPAYEQYFGPGTRLTVT.